The source of this T cell receptor (beta chain) is a study of blood T cell repertoires in COVID-19 (dated by TCRdb to the early 2020s). Regarding the study in general: The collaborator samples originated in the United States, Italy and Spain and spanned the acute and convalescent phases of COVID-19. The prospective study material was composed of cDNA or gDNA derived from T cells, B-cell-depleted T cells, or PBMCs. Subjects who had been exposed to COVID-19, were actively infected with it, or had recovered from it provided the deeply sampled blood TCRbeta repertoires that made up the dataset. The repertoires were released in a freely available public database meant as a resource for research on the immune response to SARS-CoV-2. The samples were drawn from two sources: the first 160 participants of the ongoing ImmuneRACE study, and fewer than 1,500 subjects contributed by 6 global collaborators. A de-identified subject ID, COVID-19 status, age in years and sex were almost always included in the sample metadata. Where available, HLA class I and class II types were obtained from metadata supplied by the sample provider rather than from assay-based typing. Summary of the overall study and its limitations: The amount of clinical and demographic metadata varied by source and participant and was provided uncurated.

This clone was seen once. The antigen this receptor binds is unknown. No base qualities exist here, and no much larger clone lies one base off it. Collaborating institutions collected whole blood in K2EDTA tubes following their own protocols. For TCRbeta analysis, collaborator samples were shipped as frozen whole blood, as isolated PBMCs, or as DNA extracted from either sample type. TCRbeta CDR3 regions were amplified from genomic DNA by means of the immunoSEQ Assay, a bias-controlled multiplex PCR. On the authors' methods: The number of nucleated cells in each sample was estimated from the amplification of reference gene primers within the assay. To quantify the absolute abundance of each unique TCRbeta CDR3 rearrangement, sequence reads were collapsed and filtered. For each sample, productive Simpson clonality was calculated as the square root of Simpson's diversity index across productive rearrangements. The table comes from immuneACCESS by way of TCRdb, which keeps in-frame sequences with V and J called. Part of the clones is missing from these tables; in studies checked, under half for an unresolved V gene and the rest for unknown reasons. The V and J calls and clone size were taken over from that table, and D and trimming were inferred from the DNA. A total of a few hundred thousand clones appear in this sample, 75% to 90% of them only once. The ten largest clones add up to under 4% of the sample.

The CDR3 goes from the cysteine to the phenylalanine over 13 residues. Only the CDR3 part of the read is kept: 39 bases, read in frame from the first base. CDR1 LNHNV and CDR2 YYDKDF were looked up in the germline V gene (reference sequence). Cut back by 5 bases and 1 base, the V and J ends lie 7 bases apart. The sequenced sample was peripheral blood. The TCR was taken from a young woman with acute or convalescent COVID-19. The rearrangement joined TRBV15 to TRBJ2-3; perhaps TRBD1 is the D gene, with 6 bases matching. The nucleotide sequence is given as TGTGCCACCAGCCACAGGGGCACAGATACGCAGTATTTT. Translated, this gives CATSHRGTDTQYF.